This T cell receptor beta chain emerged from a study of blood T cell repertoires in COVID-19. Whole-study context: Samples representing acute and convalescent COVID-19 were sourced from the United States, Italy and Spain. The analysed material was cDNA or gDNA that came from T cells, B-cell-depleted T cells, or PBMCs.

Repertoires were generated with immunoSEQ multiplex PCR, while TCRdb's copy carries only in-frame clones and drops some. The data show hundreds of thousands of clones, roughly 85% seen once. V lost 4 bases to trimming and J lost 0 bases, with 15 bases between them. Germline V gene data show CDR1 as MNHEY and CDR2 as SVGAGI. The CDR3 loop spans 16 amino acids. This clone is a singleton in its sample. The sample comprised peripheral blood. The TCR comes from a woman aged 40 to 55 with active or convalescent COVID-19. This rearrangement joins TRBV6-5 to TRBJ1-1, with D maybe TRBD1 (5 bases). The CDR3 here is CASSSNFGAMNTEAFF. Written as DNA, the CDR3 is TGTGCCAGCAGTTCCAATTTTGGGGCTATGAACACTGAAGCTTTCTTT.